Given below is one T cell receptor beta chain in context. Antigen specificity is unknown. The record originates from a study of shared clonotypes between healthy human individuals. Study in general: Those who served as donors were a couple of women and three men between the ages of 18 and 49.

Naive CD8 populations comprised CD45RO-negative cells positively selected for CCR7, excluding terminally differentiated effector memory CD45RA+ cells. Sequencing was performed with immunoSEQ multiplex PCR; in TCRdb, only in-frame clones are kept and a portion is missing. The sample shows hundreds of thousands of clones, 95% of them seen only once. Findings and caveats of the study: When compared with the clonotypes that were shared by all four sorted-subset donors, the non-shared clonotypes turned out to have lower generation probabilities.

The CDR3 runs to 15 residues. V was cut by 4 bases and J by 1 base, with 9 bases left in between. Germline values: CDR1 SGHRS, CDR2 YFSETQ. Sequenced input: naive CD8+ T cells sorted from blood. The V and J genes are TRBV5-1 and TRBJ2-6, with D perhaps TRBD1 (5 bases). This TCR came from a woman aged 25 to 39 in good health. CDR3 in amino acids: CASSTDSSGANVLTF. The CDR3 DNA sequence: TGCGCCAGCAGCACCGACAGTTCTGGGGCCAACGTCCTGACTTTC.